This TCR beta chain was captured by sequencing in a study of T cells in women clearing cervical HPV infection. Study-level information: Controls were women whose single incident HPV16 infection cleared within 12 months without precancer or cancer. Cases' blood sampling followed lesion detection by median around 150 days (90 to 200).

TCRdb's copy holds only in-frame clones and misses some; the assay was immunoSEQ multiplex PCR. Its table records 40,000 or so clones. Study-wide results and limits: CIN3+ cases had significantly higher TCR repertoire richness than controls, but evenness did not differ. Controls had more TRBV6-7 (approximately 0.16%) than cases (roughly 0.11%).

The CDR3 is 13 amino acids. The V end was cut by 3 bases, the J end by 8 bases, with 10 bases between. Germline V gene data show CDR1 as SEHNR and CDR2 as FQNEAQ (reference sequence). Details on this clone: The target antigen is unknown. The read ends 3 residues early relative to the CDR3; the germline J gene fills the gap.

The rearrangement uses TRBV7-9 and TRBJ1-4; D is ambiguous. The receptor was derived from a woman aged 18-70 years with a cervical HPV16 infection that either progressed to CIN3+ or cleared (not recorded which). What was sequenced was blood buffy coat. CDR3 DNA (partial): TGTGCCAGCAGCTTTCGGGGAGGAGAAAAA. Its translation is CASSFRGGEK. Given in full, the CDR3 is CASSFRGGEKLFF. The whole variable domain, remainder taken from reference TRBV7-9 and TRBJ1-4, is DTGVSQNPRHKITKRGQNVTFRCDPISEHNRLYWYRQTLGQGPEFLTYFQNEAQLEKSRLLSDRFSAERPKGSFSTLEIQRTEQGDSAMYLCASSFRGGEKLFFGSGTQLSVL.